This T cell receptor beta chain was found in a study of chemoradiotherapy in HPV16-positive cancers. To note about this clone: Its antigen is still unknown.

Repertoires were generated with immunoSEQ multiplex PCR, while TCRdb's copy carries only in-frame clones and drops some. The table has around 8,000 clones, about two thirds seen once. The study, taken as a whole, reports: Candidate HPV-specific clones and E7-related TCR motifs grew in tumor during treatment.

Repeated repertoire sampling spanned the course of chemoradiotherapy. The CDR3 length is 15 residues. Germline V gene sequence: CDR1 SEHNR, CDR2 FQNEAQ (reference sequence). V was pared by 1 base and J by 0 bases, with 2 bases of the junction left unmatched. V usage is TRBV7-9 and J usage is TRBJ2-7; 8 nucleotides line up with TRBD2. Sample collection occurred from a patient who underwent chemoradiotherapy. The TCR was taken from a human donor with HPV-associated anogenital cancer. The CDR3 here is CASSLELAGSYEQYF. In nucleotides, the CDR3 is TGTGCCAGCAGCTTAGAGCTAGCGGGCTCCTACGAGCAGTACTTC.